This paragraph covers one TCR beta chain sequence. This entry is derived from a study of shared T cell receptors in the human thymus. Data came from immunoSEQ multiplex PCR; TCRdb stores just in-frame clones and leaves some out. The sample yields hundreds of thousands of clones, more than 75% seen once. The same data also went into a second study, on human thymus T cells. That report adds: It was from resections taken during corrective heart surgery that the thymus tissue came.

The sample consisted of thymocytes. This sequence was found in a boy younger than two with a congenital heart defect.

In DNA, the CDR3 is TGTGCCAGCAGTTCGGGGCGTGTTTCTGGGACTCCTCCCTACGAGCAGTACTTC. It yields the protein CASSSGRVSGTPPYEQYF. The chain carries TRBV5-6 and TRBJ2-7, with a weak D call TRBD2 (6 bases). Germline V CDR1 and CDR2: SGHDT, YYEEEE. V was trimmed by 5 bases and J by 2 bases, leaving 26 bases between them. The CDR3 consists of 18 residues.